This is a list of T cell receptor beta chains from one sample in a study of T cell responses to AZD1222 COVID-19 vaccine. Only in-frame clones appear in the TCRdb table, and some are missing; sequencing was by immunoSEQ multiplex PCR. Among 90,000 to 120,000 clones listed, 75% to 95% were seen once. Specimen: peripheral blood, collected 28 days after the second AZD1222 dose. These receptors were obtained from an adult who received the AZD1222 COVID-19 vaccine. Each CDR3 is given with its conserved first and last residue. A D gene is named only where the DNA matches it firmly. Size tells how often a clone was seen (once, few, many) or the class of an expanded clone, and some rows leave it out.

clone size,D gene,V gene,J gene,CDR3 protein,CDR3 DNA
-,-,TRBV5-4,TRBJ2-2,CASSLGGAGIVTGELFF,TGTGCCAGCAGCTTGGGAGGGGCAGGGATCGTCACCGGGGAGCTGTTTTTT
-,-,TRBV7-9,TRBJ1-5,CASSLLSNQPQHF,TGTGCCAGCAGCCTCCTTAGCAATCAGCCCCAGCATTTT
-,TRBD1,TRBV7-2,TRBJ2-7,CASSFSAQGVGYEQYF,TGTGCCAGCAGCTTCAGCGCACAGGGGGTAGGCTACGAGCAGTACTTC
-,-,TRBV21-1,TRBJ1-5,CASSTSRDTGGAGNQPQHF,TGTGCCAGCAGCACTTCTAGGGACACAGGGGGCGCCGGCAATCAGCCCCAGCATTTT
-,-,TRBV6-5,TRBJ1-4,CASSYSKGGKLFF,TGTGCCAGCAGTTACTCGAAAGGGGGGAAACTGTTTTTT
-,-,TRBV12-5,TRBJ1-3,CASGLGGNTIYF,TGTGCTAGTGGTTTGGGAGGAAACACCATATATTTT
once,-,TRBV4-1,TRBJ1-2,CASSLQENYGYTF,TGCGCCAGCAGCCTGCAAGAGAACTATGGCTACACCTTC
-,TRBD2,TRBV19,TRBJ2-1,CASRLTSSSYNEQFF,TGTGCCAGTAGGCTGACTAGCTCCTCCTACAATGAGCAGTTCTTC
-,-,TRBV14,TRBJ2-3,CASSQVGAVAGDTQYF,TGTGCCAGCAGCCAAGTTGGGGCGGTTGCAGGGGATACGCAGTATTTT
-,-,TRBV24-1,TRBJ2-1,CATSALTGGPDEQFF,TGTGCCACCAGTGCCCTGACGGGTGGGCCAGATGAGCAGTTCTTC
medium-sized,-,TRBV5-1,TRBJ2-1,CASSLAHALYDEQFF,TGCGCCAGCAGCTTGGCGCATGCCCTATACGATGAGCAGTTCTTC
-,-,TRBV28,TRBJ1-1,CASSFGAVRVNTEAFF,TGTGCCAGCAGTTTCGGGGCAGTGAGAGTGAACACTGAAGCTTTCTTT
-,TRBD1,TRBV5-1,TRBJ1-1,CASRQTGWNTEAFF,TGCGCCAGCAGACAGACAGGGTGGAACACTGAAGCTTTCTTT
-,-,TRBV11-2,TRBJ1-1,CASSLEGRANTEAFF,TGTGCCAGCAGCCTAGAAGGCAGGGCCAACACTGAAGCTTTCTTT
-,TRBD2,TRBV18,TRBJ2-7,CASRAGLGETYEQYF,TGTGCCAGCCGGGCGGGACTAGGAGAAACCTACGAGCAGTACTTC
-,-,TRBV14,TRBJ2-1,CASSLRDGNEQFF,TGTGCCAGCAGCCTGCGGGATGGCAATGAGCAGTTCTTC
-,-,TRBV15,TRBJ1-4,CATRDLATREKLFF,TGTGCCACCAGAGATTTGGCGACTCGGGAAAAACTGTTTTTT
-,-,TRBV7-2,TRBJ1-1,CASSLAPGPNTEAFF,TGTGCCAGCAGCTTAGCACCAGGGCCCAACACTGAAGCTTTCTTT
-,TRBD2,TRBV11-3,TRBJ2-3,CASSLTSGTDTQYF,TGTGCCAGCAGCTTAACTAGCGGAACAGATACGCAGTATTTT
few,-,TRBV23-1,TRBJ1-5,CASSHSAGTPSSNNQPQHF,TGCGCCAGCAGTCATTCCGCAGGGACACCATCCTCTAACAATCAGCCCCAGCATTTT
-,-,TRBV18,TRBJ1-5,CASSPPPGGRQPQHF,TGTGCCAGCTCACCGCCCCCCGGGGGACGTCAGCCCCAGCATTTT
-,TRBD1,TRBV29-1,TRBJ2-7,CSVEGGEGQSSYEQYF,TGCAGCGTTGAAGGCGGAGAGGGACAGAGCTCCTACGAGCAGTACTTC
-,-,TRBV5-5,TRBJ2-3,CASSLDFRHPSTDTQYF,TGTGCCAGCAGCTTGGATTTCCGGCACCCTAGCACAGATACGCAGTATTTT
-,-,TRBV18,TRBJ1-3,CASSPLGVRGNTIYF,TGTGCCAGCTCACCTCTGGGAGTCAGGGGAAACACCATATATTTT
-,TRBD1,TRBV6-5,TRBJ1-6,CASSSGTAYNSPLHF,TGTGCCAGCAGCTCGGGGACAGCTTATAATTCACCCCTCCACTTT
once,-,TRBV10-3,TRBJ2-7,CAINPGTSISYEQYF,TGTGCCATCAACCCCGGGACATCAATATCCTACGAGCAGTACTTC
once,TRBD1,TRBV15,TRBJ1-3,CATSNPSGQGFPGNTIYF,TGTGCCACCAGCAACCCGTCGGGACAGGGGTTCCCTGGAAACACCATATATTTT
-,-,TRBV29-1,TRBJ1-2,CSVDKQVYGYTF,TGCAGCGTTGACAAACAGGTCTATGGCTACACCTTC
-,-,TRBV19,TRBJ1-1,CASSIKDQGTGTEAFF,TGTGCCAGTAGTATAAAAGACCAGGGTACGGGCACTGAAGCTTTCTTT
-,TRBD1,TRBV5-1,TRBJ1-1,CASSFTGGDRRRTEAFF,TGCGCCAGCAGCTTTACAGGGGGCGACAGAAGGAGGACTGAAGCTTTCTTT
-,-,TRBV30,TRBJ1-2,CAWSAGGTKNYGYTF,TGTGCCTGGAGTGCTGGGGGCACTAAGAACTATGGCTACACCTTC
-,-,TRBV12-3/TRBV12-4,TRBJ1-3,CASRTQGNTIYF,TGTGCCAGCAGGACTCAGGGAAACACCATATATTTT
-,TRBD1,TRBV6-2/TRBV6-3,TRBJ2-3,CASSYAQRTGFPDTQYF,TGTGCCAGCAGTTACGCCCAAAGGACAGGGTTCCCAGATACGCAGTATTTT
-,-,TRBV16,TRBJ1-4,CASSQSMAGEKLFF,TGTGCCAGCAGCCAATCGATGGCTGGTGAAAAACTGTTTTTT
-,-,TRBV7-2,TRBJ1-4,CASSLRGGAANEKLFF,TGTGCCAGCAGCTTAAGGGGGGGGGCAGCTAATGAAAAACTGTTTTTT
-,TRBD2,TRBV2,TRBJ2-3,CASSDLAGGPGDTQYF,TGTGCCAGCAGCGATCTAGCGGGAGGGCCTGGAGATACGCAGTATTTT
once,TRBD2,TRBV7-2,TRBJ2-6,CASSLVRAGGSGANVLTF,TGTGCCAGCAGCTTAGTGAGAGCGGGAGGATCTGGGGCCAACGTCCTGACTTTC
-,TRBD1,TRBV9,TRBJ1-2,CASSDRTGIGYTF,TGTGCCAGCAGCGATAGGACAGGGATTGGCTACACCTTC
-,-,TRBV12-3/TRBV12-4,TRBJ1-5,CASSFGVEEPQHF,TGTGCCAGCAGTTTCGGGGTAGAGGAGCCCCAGCATTTT
-,-,TRBV5-1,TRBJ2-2,CASSLSRNTGELFF,TGCGCCAGCAGCCTTAGCAGGAACACCGGGGAGCTGTTTTTT
-,TRBD2,TRBV30,TRBJ2-3,CAWSVSLAGGGDTQYF,TGTGCCTGGAGTGTATCTCTAGCGGGAGGGGGGGATACGCAGTATTTT
-,-,TRBV15,TRBJ1-3,CATSREQISGNTIYF,TGTGCCACCAGCAGGGAACAGATCTCTGGAAACACCATATATTTT
-,TRBD2,TRBV5-1,TRBJ2-3,CASSLAGTSGRTDTQYF,TGCGCCAGCAGCTTGGCCGGGACTAGCGGGAGAACAGATACGCAGTATTTT
-,TRBD1,TRBV10-3,TRBJ2-3,CAISVGQVGTDTQYF,TGTGCCATCAGTGTAGGACAGGTCGGCACAGATACGCAGTATTTT
-,TRBD2,TRBV10-1,TRBJ2-3,CASSDGGLGSTDTQYF,TGCGCCAGCAGTGACGGAGGACTAGGAAGCACAGATACGCAGTATTTT
-,-,TRBV9,TRBJ2-1,CASSVVEWNEQFF,TGTGCCAGCAGCGTAGTAGAATGGAATGAGCAGTTCTTC
-,TRBD2,TRBV18,TRBJ2-1,CASSPQGTSGRINEQFF,TGTGCCAGCTCACCACAGGGGACTAGCGGGAGGATCAATGAGCAGTTCTTC
few,TRBD1,TRBV7-9,TRBJ1-2,CASSLGTGDVSREGYTF,TGTGCCAGCAGCTTAGGGACAGGGGATGTTTCGAGAGAAGGCTACACCTTC
once,-,TRBV3-1/TRBV3-2,TRBJ2-1,CASSQRDNEQFF,TGTGCCAGCAGCCAAAGGGACAATGAGCAGTTCTTC
-,TRBD1,TRBV7-6,TRBJ2-7,CASSNAGTAISYEQYF,TGTGCCAGCAGCAATGCCGGGACAGCGATTTCCTACGAGCAGTACTTC
-,-,TRBV5-1,TRBJ2-3,CASTNKGSSTDTQYF,TGCGCCAGCACCAACAAAGGCTCTAGCACAGATACGCAGTATTTT
-,-,TRBV18,TRBJ1-5,CASSALGKGYQPQHF,TGTGCCAGCTCAGCTTTGGGTAAAGGTTATCAGCCCCAGCATTTT
-,-,TRBV27,TRBJ2-3,CASSLTPTDTQYF,TGTGCCAGCAGTTTAACCCCCACAGATACGCAGTATTTT
-,-,TRBV28,TRBJ1-1,CASRTYRENTEAFF,TGTGCCAGCAGAACTTACAGGGAGAACACTGAAGCTTTCTTT
-,-,TRBV6-4,TRBJ2-7,CASSGLPSEYLSYEQYF,TGTGCCAGCAGTGGGCTCCCTAGCGAGTATCTCTCCTACGAGCAGTACTTC
-,-,TRBV5-6,TRBJ1-4,CASSLLGRVVEKLFF,TGTGCCAGCAGCTTGCTTGGCAGGGTTGTGGAAAAACTGTTTTTT
-,TRBD1,TRBV7-6,TRBJ2-1,CASSLETQGDNEQFF,TGTGCCAGCAGCTTAGAAACACAGGGGGACAATGAGCAGTTCTTC